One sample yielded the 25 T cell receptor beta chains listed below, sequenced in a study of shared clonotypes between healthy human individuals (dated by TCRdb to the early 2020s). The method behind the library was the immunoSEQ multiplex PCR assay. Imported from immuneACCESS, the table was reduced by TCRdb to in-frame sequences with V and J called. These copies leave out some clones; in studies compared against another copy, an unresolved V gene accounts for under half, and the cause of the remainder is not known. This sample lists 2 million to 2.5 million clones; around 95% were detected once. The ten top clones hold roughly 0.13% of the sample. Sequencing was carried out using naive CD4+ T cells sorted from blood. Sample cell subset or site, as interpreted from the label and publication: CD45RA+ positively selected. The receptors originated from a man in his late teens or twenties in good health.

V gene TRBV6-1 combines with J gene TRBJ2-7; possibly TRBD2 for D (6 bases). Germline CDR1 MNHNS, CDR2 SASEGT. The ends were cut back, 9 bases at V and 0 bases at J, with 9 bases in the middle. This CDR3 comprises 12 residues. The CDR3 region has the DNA TGTGCCAGTGGGGGGTTCTCCTACGAGCAGTACTTC. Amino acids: CASGGFSYEQYF.

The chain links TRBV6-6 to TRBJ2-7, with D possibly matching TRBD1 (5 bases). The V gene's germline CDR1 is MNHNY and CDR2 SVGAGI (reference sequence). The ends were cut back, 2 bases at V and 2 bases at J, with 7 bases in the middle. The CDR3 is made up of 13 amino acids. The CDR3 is CASSYDSTYEQYF. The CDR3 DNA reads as TGTGCCAGCAGTTACGACAGTACCTACGAGCAGTACTTC.

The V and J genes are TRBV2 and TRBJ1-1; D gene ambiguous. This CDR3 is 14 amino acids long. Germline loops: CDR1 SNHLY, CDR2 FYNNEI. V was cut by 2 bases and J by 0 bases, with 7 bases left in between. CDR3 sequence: CASSEPRLNTEAFF. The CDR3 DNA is TGTGCCAGCAGTGAACCCAGGCTGAACACTGAAGCTTTCTTT.

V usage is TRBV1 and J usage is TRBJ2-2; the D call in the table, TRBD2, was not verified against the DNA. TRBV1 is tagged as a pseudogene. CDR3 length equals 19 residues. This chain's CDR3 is CTSSPRWLAGFPNTGELFF. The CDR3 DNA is TGCACCAGTTCTCCAAGGTGGCTAGCGGGGTTCCCGAACACCGGGGAGCTGTTTTTT.

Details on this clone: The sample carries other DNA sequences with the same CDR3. The CDR3 coding sequence is TGTGCCAGCTCAGCAGGGAGGAATCAGCCCCAGCATTTT. Protein sequence: CASSAGRNQPQHF. The genes are TRBV18 and TRBJ1-5, with a possible D match to TRBD1 (5 bases). CDR3 length: 13 residues. Trimming removed 5 bases at V and 4 bases at J, with 9 bases between. Germline lookup yields CDR1 KGHSH and CDR2 LQKENI. The full variable domain, completed using reference TRBV18 and TRBJ1-5, is NAGVMQNPRHLVRRRGQEARLRCSPMKGHSHVYWYRQLPEEGLKFMVYLQKENIIDESGMPKERFSAEFPKEGPSILRIQQVVRGDSAAYFCASSAGRNQPQHFGDGTRLSIL.

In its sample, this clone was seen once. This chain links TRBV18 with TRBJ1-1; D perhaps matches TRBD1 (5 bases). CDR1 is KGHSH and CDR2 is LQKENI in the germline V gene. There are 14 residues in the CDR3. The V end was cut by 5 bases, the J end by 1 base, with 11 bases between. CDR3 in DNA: TGTGCCAGCTCAACCAGGGAGGCGAACACTGAAGCTTTCTTT. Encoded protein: CASSTREANTEAFF.

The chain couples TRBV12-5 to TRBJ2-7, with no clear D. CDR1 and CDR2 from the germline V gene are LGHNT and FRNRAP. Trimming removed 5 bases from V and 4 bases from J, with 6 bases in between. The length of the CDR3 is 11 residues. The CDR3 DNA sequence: TGTGCTAGTGGTCCCCCGTACGAGCAGTACTTC. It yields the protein CASGPPYEQYF.

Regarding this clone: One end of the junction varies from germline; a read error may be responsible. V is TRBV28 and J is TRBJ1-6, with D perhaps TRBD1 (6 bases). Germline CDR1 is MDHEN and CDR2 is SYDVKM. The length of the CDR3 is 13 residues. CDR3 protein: CARRTGRNSPLHF. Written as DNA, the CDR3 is TGTGCCCGCAGAACAGGGAGAAATTCACCCCTCCACTTT.

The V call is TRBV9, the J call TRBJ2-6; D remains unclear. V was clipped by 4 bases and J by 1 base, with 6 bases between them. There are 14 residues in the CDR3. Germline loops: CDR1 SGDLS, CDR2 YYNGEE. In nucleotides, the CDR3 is TGTGCCAGCAGCACCCTGTCTGGGGCCAACGTCCTGACTTTC. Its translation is CASSTLSGANVLTF. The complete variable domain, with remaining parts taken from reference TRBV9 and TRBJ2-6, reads DSGVTQTPKHLITATGQRVTLRCSPRSGDLSVYWYQQSLDQGLQFLIQYYNGEERAKGNILERFSAQQFPDLHSELNLSSLELGDSALYFCASSTLSGANVLTFGAGSRLTVL.

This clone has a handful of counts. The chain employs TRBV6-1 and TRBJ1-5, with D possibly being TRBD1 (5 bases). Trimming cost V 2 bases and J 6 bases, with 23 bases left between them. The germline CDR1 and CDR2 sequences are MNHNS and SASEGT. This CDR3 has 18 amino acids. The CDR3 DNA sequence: TGTGCCAGCAGTGAATATATTGGGACGGACTTTTCTAGTCAGCCCCAGCATTTT. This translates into CASSEYIGTDFSSQPQHF.

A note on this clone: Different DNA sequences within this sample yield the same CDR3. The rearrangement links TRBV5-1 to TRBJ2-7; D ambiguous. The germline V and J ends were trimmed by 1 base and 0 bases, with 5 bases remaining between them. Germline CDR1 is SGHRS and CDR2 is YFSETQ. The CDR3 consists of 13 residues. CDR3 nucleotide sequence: TGCGCCAGCAGCTTGTACAGCTCCTACGAGCAGTACTTC. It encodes CASSLYSSYEQYF.

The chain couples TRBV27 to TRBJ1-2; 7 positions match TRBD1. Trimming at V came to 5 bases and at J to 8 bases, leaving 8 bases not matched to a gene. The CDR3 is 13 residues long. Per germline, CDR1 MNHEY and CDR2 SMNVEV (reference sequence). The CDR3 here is CASSTRQGLGYTF. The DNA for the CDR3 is TGTGCCAGCAGTACCCGACAGGGTTTGGGCTACACCTTC.

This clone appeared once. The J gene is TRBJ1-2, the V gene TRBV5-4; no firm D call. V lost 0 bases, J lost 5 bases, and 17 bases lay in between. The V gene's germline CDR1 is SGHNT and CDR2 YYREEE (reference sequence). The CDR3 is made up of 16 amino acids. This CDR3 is CASSLAGPRNSYGYTF. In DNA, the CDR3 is TGTGCCAGCAGCTTGGCCGGACCGAGGAATTCATATGGCTACACCTTC.

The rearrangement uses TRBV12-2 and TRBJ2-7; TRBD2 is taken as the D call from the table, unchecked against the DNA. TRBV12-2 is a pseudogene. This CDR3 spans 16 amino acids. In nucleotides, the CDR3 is TGTGCAAGTCGCTTAGCGCCCGGGACTAGACACTACGAGCAGTACTTC. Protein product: CASRLAPGTRHYEQYF.

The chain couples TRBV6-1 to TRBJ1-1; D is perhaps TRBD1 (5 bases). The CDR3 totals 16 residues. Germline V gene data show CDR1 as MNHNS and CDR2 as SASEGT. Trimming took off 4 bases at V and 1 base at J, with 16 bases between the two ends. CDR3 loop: CASSGDPGRQNTEAFF. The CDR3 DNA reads TGTGCCAGCAGTGGGGATCCGGGACGCCAGAACACTGAAGCTTTCTTT.

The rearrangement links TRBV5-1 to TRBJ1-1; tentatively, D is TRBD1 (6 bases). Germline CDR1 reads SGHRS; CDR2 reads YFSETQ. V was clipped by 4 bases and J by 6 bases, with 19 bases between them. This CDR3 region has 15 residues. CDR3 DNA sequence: TGCGCCAGCAGCCAAACTATAACAGGGCTCGCTGAAGCTTTCTTT. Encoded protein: CASSQTITGLAEAFF.

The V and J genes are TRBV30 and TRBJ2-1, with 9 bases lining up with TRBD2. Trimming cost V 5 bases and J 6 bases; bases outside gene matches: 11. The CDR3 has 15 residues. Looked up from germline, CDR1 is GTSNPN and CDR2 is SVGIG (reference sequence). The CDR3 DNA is TGTGCCTGGCGCATAGCGGGAGATCTCGGCAATGAGCAGTTCTTC. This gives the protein CAWRIAGDLGNEQFF.

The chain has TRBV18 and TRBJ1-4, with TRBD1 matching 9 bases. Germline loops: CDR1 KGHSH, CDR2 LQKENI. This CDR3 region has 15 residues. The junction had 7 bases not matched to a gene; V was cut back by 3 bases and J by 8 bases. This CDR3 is CASSPLGTGYEKLFF. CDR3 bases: TGTGCCAGCTCACCCCTCGGGACAGGGTACGAAAAACTGTTTTTT.

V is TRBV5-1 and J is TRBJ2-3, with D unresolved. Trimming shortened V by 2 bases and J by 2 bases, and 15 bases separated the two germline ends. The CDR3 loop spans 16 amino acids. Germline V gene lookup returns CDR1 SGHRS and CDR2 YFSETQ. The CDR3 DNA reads TGCGCCAGCAGCTTCGGATTAGCCCCCAACACAGATACGCAGTATTTT. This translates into CASSFGLAPNTDTQYF.

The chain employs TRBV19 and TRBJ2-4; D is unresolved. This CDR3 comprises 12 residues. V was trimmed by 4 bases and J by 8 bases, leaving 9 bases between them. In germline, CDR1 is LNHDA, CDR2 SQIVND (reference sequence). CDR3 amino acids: CASSSPADIQYF. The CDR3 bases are TGTGCCAGTAGTAGTCCGGCGGACATTCAGTACTTC.

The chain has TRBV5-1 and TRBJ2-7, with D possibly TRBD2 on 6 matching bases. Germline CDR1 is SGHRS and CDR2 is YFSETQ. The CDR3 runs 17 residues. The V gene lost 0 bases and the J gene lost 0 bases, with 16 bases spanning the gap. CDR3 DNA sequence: TGCGCCAGCAGCTTGGTTGGAGGATTGGAGGGCTCCTACGAGCAGTACTTC. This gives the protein CASSLVGGLEGSYEQYF.

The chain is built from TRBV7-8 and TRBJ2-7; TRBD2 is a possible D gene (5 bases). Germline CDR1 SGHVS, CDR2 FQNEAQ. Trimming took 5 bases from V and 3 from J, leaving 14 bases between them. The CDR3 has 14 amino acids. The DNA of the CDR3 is TGTGCCAGCAGCCTAAGAGCGGAGTTCTACGAGCAGTACTTC. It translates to CASSLRAEFYEQYF.

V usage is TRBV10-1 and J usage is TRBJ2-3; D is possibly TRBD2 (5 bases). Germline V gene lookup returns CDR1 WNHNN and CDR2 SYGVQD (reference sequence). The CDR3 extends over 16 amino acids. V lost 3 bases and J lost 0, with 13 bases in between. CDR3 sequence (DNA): TGCGCCAGCAGTGATCGGGGAAGCCCTAGCACAGATACGCAGTATTTT. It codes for CASSDRGSPSTDTQYF.

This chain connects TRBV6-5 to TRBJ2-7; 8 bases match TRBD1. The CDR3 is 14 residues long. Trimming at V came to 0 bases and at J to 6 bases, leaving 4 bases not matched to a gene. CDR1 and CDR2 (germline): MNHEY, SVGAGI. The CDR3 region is CASSYSTGVSEQYF. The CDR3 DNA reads TGTGCCAGCAGTTACTCGACAGGGGTTAGCGAGCAGTACTTC.

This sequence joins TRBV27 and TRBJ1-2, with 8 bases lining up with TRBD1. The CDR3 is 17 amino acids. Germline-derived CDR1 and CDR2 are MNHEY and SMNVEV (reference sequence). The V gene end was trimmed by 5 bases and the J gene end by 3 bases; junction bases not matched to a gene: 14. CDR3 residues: CASSAGDRPPRHYGYTF. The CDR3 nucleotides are TGTGCCAGCAGTGCAGGGGACAGGCCTCCCCGGCACTATGGCTACACCTTC.